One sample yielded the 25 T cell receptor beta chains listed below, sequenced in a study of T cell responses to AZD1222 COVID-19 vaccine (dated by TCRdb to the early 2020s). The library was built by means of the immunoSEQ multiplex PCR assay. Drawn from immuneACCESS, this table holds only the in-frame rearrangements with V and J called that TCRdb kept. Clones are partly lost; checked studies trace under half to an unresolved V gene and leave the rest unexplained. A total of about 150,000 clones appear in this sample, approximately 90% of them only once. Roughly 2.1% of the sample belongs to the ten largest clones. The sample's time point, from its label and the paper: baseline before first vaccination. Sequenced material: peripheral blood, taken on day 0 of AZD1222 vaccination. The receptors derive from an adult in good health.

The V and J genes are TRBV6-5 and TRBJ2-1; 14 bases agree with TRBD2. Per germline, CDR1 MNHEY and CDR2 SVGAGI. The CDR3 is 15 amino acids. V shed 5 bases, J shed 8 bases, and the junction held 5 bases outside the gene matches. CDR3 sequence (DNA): TGTGCCAGCAGTCTACGACTAGCGGGAGGGGATGAGCAGTTCTTC. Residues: CASSLRLAGGDEQFF.

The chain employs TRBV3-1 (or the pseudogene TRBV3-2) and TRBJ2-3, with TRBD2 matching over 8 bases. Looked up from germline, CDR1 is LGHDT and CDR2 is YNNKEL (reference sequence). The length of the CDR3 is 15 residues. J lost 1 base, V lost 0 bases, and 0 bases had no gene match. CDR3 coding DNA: TGTGCCAGCAGCCAAGAAGCGGGAGGCACAGATACGCAGTATTTT. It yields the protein CASSQEAGGTDTQYF.

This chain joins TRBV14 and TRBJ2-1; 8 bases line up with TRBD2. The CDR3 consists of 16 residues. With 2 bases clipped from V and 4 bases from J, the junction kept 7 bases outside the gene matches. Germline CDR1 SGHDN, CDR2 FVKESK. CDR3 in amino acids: CASSQRREGWYNEQFF. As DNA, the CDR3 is TGTGCCAGCAGCCAAAGACGGGAGGGCTGGTACAATGAGCAGTTCTTC.

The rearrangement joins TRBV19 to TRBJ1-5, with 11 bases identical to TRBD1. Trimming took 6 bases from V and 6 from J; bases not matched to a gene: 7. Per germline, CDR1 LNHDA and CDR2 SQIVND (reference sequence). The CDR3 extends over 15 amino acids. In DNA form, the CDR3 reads TGTGCCAGTAGCCCTGGACAGGGGGCATTTCAGCCCCAGCATTTT. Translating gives CASSPGQGAFQPQHF.

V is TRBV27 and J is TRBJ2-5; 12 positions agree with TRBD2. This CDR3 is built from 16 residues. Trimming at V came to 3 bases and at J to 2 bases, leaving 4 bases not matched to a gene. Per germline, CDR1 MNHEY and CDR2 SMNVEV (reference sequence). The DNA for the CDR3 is TGTGCCAGCAGTTTCTTAGGACTAGCGGGACAAGAGACCCAGTACTTC. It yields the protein CASSFLGLAGQETQYF.

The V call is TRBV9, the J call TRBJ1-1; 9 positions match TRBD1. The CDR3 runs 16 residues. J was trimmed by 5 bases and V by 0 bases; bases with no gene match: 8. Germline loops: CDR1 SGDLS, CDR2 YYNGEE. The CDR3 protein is CASSVEPLDRGTEAFF. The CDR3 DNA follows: TGTGCCAGCAGCGTAGAACCCCTCGACAGGGGGACTGAAGCTTTCTTT.

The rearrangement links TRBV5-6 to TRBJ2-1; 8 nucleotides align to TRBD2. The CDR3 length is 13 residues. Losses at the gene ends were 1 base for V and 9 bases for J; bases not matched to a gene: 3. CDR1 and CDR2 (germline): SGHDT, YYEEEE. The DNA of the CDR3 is TGTGCCAGCAGCTTGCCGGGGGGGATTGAGCAGTTCTTC. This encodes CASSLPGGIEQFF.

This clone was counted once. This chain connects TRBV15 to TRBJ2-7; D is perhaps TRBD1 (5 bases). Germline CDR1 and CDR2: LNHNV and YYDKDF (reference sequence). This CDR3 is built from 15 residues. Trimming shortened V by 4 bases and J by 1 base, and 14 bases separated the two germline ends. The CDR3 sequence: CATSKGVSQSYEQYF. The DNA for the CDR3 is TGTGCCACCAGCAAAGGGGTATCCCAATCCTACGAGCAGTACTTC.

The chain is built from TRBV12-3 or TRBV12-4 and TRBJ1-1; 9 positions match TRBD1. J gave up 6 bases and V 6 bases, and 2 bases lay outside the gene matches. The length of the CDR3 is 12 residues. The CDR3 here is CASSTGGPEAFF. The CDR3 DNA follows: TGTGCCAGCAGCACAGGGGGCCCTGAAGCTTTCTTT.

CDR3 loop: CASSRRAPGQLNTEAFF. CDR3 sequence (DNA): TGTGCCAGCAGCCGTCGAGCCCCGGGACAGCTTAACACTGAAGCTTTCTTT. The chain recombines TRBV16 with TRBJ1-1; 7 bases map to TRBD1. Germline CDR1 reads KGHSY; CDR2 reads FQNENV. The V segment lost 4 bases and the J segment 2 bases; nucleotides outside the gene matches: 13. The CDR3 contains 17 residues.

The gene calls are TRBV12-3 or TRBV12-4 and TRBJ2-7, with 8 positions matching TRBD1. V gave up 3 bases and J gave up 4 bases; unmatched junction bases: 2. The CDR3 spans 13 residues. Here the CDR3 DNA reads TGTGCCAGCAGTTTCAGGGGGCGTTACGAGCAGTACTTC. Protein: CASSFRGRYEQYF.

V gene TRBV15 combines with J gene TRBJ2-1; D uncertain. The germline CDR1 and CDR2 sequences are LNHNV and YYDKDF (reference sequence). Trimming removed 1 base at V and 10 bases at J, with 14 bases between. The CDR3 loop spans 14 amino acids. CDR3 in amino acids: CATSRAENTFEQFF. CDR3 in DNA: TGTGCCACCAGCAGAGCCGAAAATACGTTCGAGCAGTTCTTC.

The CDR3 is CASSSGLHTDTQYF. In nucleotides, the CDR3 is TGTGCCAGCAGCTCGGGACTACACACAGATACGCAGTATTTT. The rearrangement uses TRBV5-4 and TRBJ2-3, with 7 bases lining up with TRBD2. Germline V gene data show CDR1 as SGHNT and CDR2 as YYREEE (reference sequence). This CDR3 contains 14 residues. The trim removed 3 bases at V and 2 bases at J, leaving 3 bases unmatched.

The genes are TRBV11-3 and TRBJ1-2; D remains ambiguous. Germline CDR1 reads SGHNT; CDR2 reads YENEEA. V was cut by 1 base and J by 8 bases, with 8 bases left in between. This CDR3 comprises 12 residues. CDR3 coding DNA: TGTGCCAGCAGCTTAGGCCCCAGGGGCTACACCTTC. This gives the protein CASSLGPRGYTF.

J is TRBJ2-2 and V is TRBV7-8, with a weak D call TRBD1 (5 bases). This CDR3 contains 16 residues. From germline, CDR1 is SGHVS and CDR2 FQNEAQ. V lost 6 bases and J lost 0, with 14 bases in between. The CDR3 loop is CASSRQGTANTGELFF. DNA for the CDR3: TGTGCCAGCAGTCGGCAGGGAACAGCGAACACCGGGGAGCTGTTTTTT.

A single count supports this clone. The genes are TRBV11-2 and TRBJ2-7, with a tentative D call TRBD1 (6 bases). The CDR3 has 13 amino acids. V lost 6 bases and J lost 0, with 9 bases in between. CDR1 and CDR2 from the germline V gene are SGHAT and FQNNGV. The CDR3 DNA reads TGTGCCAGCAGGTCGGACAGCTCCTACGAGCAGTACTTC. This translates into CASRSDSSYEQYF.

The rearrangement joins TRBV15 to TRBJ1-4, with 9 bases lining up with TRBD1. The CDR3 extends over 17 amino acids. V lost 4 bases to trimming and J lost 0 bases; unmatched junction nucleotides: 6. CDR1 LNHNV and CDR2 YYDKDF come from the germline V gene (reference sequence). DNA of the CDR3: TGTGCCACCAGCATCAACAGGGGGCTTGCAACTAATGAAAAACTGTTTTTT. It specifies CATSINRGLATNEKLFF.

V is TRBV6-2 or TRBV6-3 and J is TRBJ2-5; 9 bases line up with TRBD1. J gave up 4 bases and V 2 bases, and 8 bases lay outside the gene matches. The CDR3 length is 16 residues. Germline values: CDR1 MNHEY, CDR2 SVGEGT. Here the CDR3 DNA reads TGTGCCAGCAGTTACCACCGGGACAGGGAAAGAGAGACCCAGTACTTC. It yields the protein CASSYHRDRERETQYF.

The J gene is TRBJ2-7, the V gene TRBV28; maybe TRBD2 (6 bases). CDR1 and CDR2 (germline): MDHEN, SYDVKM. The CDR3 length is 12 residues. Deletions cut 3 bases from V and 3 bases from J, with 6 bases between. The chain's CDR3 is CASSLGGYEQYF. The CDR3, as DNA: TGTGCCAGCAGTTTGGGGGGCTACGAGCAGTACTTC.

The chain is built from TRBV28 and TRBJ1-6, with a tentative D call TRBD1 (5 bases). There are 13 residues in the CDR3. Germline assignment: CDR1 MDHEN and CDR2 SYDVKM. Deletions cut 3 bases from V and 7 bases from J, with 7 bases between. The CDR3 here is CASSFGGNSPLHF. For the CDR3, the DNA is TGTGCCAGCAGTTTCGGGGGGAATTCACCCCTCCACTTT.

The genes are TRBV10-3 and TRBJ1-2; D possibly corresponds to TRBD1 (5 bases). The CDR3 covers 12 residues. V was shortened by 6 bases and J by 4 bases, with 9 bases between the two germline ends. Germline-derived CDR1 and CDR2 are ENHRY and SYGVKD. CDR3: CAISGGGYGYTF. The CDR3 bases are TGTGCCATCAGCGGGGGAGGCTATGGCTACACCTTC.

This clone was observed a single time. The CDR3 coding sequence is TGTGCCAGTAGCTACGGGACTAGGGGCGAGCAGTACTTC. Translated: CASSYGTRGEQYF. This chain joins TRBV19 and TRBJ2-7, with 8 bases matching TRBD2. Per the germline V gene, CDR1 is LNHDA and CDR2 is SQIVND (reference sequence). Trimming took 6 bases from V and 6 from J; bases not matched to a gene: 7. The CDR3 spans 13 residues.

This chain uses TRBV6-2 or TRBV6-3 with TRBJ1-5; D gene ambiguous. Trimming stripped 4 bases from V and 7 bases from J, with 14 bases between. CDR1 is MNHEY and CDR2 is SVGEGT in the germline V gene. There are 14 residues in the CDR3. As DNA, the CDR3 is TGTGCCAGCAGTTTGGAGAAGCATTGGCAGCCCCAGCATTTT. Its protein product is CASSLEKHWQPQHF.

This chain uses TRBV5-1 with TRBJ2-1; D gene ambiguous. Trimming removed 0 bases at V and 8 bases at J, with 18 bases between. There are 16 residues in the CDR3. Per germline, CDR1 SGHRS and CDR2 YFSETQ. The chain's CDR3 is CASSLEGSSNWDEQFF. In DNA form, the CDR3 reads TGCGCCAGCAGCTTGGAGGGCAGCTCCAACTGGGATGAGCAGTTCTTC. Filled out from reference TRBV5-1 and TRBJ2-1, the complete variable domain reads KAGVTQTPRYLIKTRGQQVTLSCSPISGHRSVSWYQQTPGQGLQFLFEYFSETQRNKGNFPGRFSGRQFSNSRSEMNVSTLELGDSALYLCASSLEGSSNWDEQFFGPGTRLTVL.

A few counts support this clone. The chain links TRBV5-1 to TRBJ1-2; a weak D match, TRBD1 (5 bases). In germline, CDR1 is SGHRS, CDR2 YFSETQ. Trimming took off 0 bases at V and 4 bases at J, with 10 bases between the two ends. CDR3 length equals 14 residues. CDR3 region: CASSLEGQSYGYTF. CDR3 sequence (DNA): TGCGCCAGCAGCTTGGAGGGGCAAAGCTATGGCTACACCTTC.